The 8 T cell receptor beta chains listed next were all sequenced from one sample in a study of cytomegalovirus exposure and HLA in healthy donors. PCR employed 60 Vbeta and 13 Jbeta primers. The repertoire was sequenced with immunoSEQ multiplex PCR; TCRdb's copy has only in-frame clones and lacks some. The sample holds about 210,000 clones, about four fifths seen once. Material: PBMCs. The source of these receptors is a woman aged 50 to 60 in good health and CMV-seropositive.

The chain recombines TRBV27 with TRBJ2-1; 7 bases agree with TRBD1. Germline CDR1 and CDR2: MNHEY and SMNVEV (reference sequence). The CDR3 is made up of 15 amino acids. V trimming: 1 base; J trimming: 3 bases; junction bases outside the gene matches: 3. The CDR3: CASSLLAGGYNEQFF. In nucleotides, the CDR3 is TGTGCCAGCAGTTTATTAGCAGGGGGCTACAATGAGCAGTTCTTC.

The chain has TRBV7-2 and TRBJ1-6; D possibly corresponds to TRBD1 (5 bases). The CDR3 loop spans 14 amino acids. Germline CDR1 is SGHTA and CDR2 is FQGNSA. Trimming took 3 bases from V and 8 from J, leaving 11 bases between them. The CDR3 region has the DNA TGTGCCAGCAGCTTGCCAGGGTGGGATTCACCCCTCCACTTT. Its protein is CASSLPGWDSPLHF.

V is TRBV5-4 and J is TRBJ1-2; D remains unclear. V was cut by 0 bases and J by 4 bases, with 19 bases left in between. The length of the CDR3 is 17 residues. Germline values: CDR1 SGHNT, CDR2 YYREEE (reference sequence). The CDR3: CASSLDLEAAEAYGYTF. In nucleotides, the CDR3 is TGTGCCAGCAGCTTGGATCTTGAAGCCGCAGAGGCCTATGGCTACACCTTC.

Details on this clone: At one end, the junction sequence differs from germline, possibly due to a read error. The chain employs TRBV29-1 and TRBJ2-1; TRBD1 matches at 9 bases. The CDR3 totals 18 residues. Germline loops: CDR1 SQVTM, CDR2 ANQGSEA. The CDR3 loop is CSVEGGQGAQGSYNEQFF. As DNA, the CDR3 is TGCAGCGTCGAAGGGGGACAGGGAGCCCAAGGCTCCTACAATGAGCAGTTCTTC.

The genes are TRBV10-2 and TRBJ1-5, with D possibly being TRBD1 (5 bases). CDR1 and CDR2 from the germline V gene are WSHSY and SAAADI. The CDR3 runs to 15 residues. Trimming shortened V by 6 bases and J by 1 base, and 13 bases separated the two germline ends. The CDR3 is CASRKDSMSNQPQHF. The CDR3 DNA sequence: TGCGCCAGCAGAAAAGACAGTATGAGCAATCAGCCCCAGCATTTT.

Here the CDR3 reads CASSLSEQSQAFF. CDR3 nucleotides: TGTGCCAGCAGCTTATCGGAACAGAGCCAAGCTTTCTTT. The chain is built from TRBV7-7 and TRBJ1-1; no reliable D call. The CDR3 totals 13 residues. Trimming took off 2 bases at V and 9 bases at J, with 13 bases between the two ends. Germline values: CDR1 SSHAT, CDR2 FNYEAQ (reference sequence).

DNA for the CDR3: TGTGCCAGCACCCCTCCCAGGACAGGGACTGACGAGCAGTACTTC. It specifies CASTPPRTGTDEQYF. V is TRBV6-1 and J is TRBJ2-7, with 8 bases lining up with TRBD1. The CDR3 contains 15 residues. V was clipped by 7 bases and J by 5 bases; unmatched bases: 13. Germline V gives CDR1 MNHNS, CDR2 SASEGT.

The chain couples TRBV5-6 to TRBJ2-7, with a possible D match to TRBD1 (6 bases). V was pared by 3 bases and J by 3 bases, with 13 bases between. Germline CDR1 and CDR2: SGHDT and YYEEEE. The CDR3 consists of 14 residues. CDR3 in amino acids: CASSSTGMDYEQYF. The CDR3 region has the DNA TGTGCCAGCAGCTCAACAGGGATGGACTACGAGCAGTACTTC.